This TCR beta chain came from a study of cytomegalovirus exposure and HLA in healthy donors. General study results and limits: Reports described diagnosis of cytomegalovirus status by the classifier as highly specific and sensitive.

For this clone: Its target is unknown.

The PCR employed 60 Vbeta primers together with 13 Jbeta primers. Only in-frame clones appear in the TCRdb table, and some are missing; sequencing was by immunoSEQ multiplex PCR. The top ten hold 0.2% to 0.25% of the sample, which has around 210,000 clones, approximately 84% seen once. Germline values: CDR1 WSHSY, CDR2 SAAADI. The CDR3 covers 13 residues. Trimming took off 8 bases at V and 5 bases at J, with 10 bases between the two ends. The TCR sequence derives from a girl aged 2-10 years in good health and CMV-seronegative. The sample taken for sequencing was PBMCs. The chain employs TRBV10-2 and TRBJ1-6; D gene uncertain. This CDR3 is CASSNRDNSPLHF. DNA of the CDR3: TGCGCCAGCTCGAACAGAGATAATTCACCCCTCCACTTT.